The sequence of this T cell receptor (beta chain) was determined in a study of T cell repertoires in cytomegalovirus infection (dated by TCRdb to between 2018 and 2020). For the study in its entirety: Alongside well-studied HLA-B-restricted epitopes, the peptide stimulations were aimed at recently identified HLA-C-restricted CMV epitopes, whose presentation resists viral immunomodulation. Donor HLA type was relevant to the analysis, as public TCR beta signatures indicated carriage of CMV infection together with the matching HLA type. The research as a whole found: The ex vivo response was dominated by HLA-C-restricted CMV-specific TCR beta clonotypes, which also provided the single most frequent clonotype in two of eight donors. Cumulative frequency of public TCR beta family members discriminated carriers of CMV infection plus the relevant HLA type in this cohort and an independent approximately 370-donor cohort.

The data were produced on an Illumina HiSeq 1500. The public sequencing data were trimmed at Q25 with fastp and processed into clonotypes with MiXCR by TCRdb, which kept only in-frame beta chains. Duplicate CDR3 protein sequences are folded into a single record with the most common DNA and genes. A total of fewer than 1,000,000 distinct CDR3 sequences appear in this sample, 31% of them only once. The ten largest clones capture 10% to 15% of the sample. With regard to this clonotype: The clone's antigen remains unknown. It has no much larger one-base neighbor in the sample; base qualities were not kept.

According to the germline V gene, CDR1 reads MNHEY and CDR2 reads SVGEGT. From its cysteine to its phenylalanine, the CDR3 spans 16 amino acids. Of the read, only the CDR3 DNA is kept; its 48 bases are in frame from base 1. Cut back by 0 bases and 3 bases, the V and J ends lie 12 bases apart. The treatment or condition label for this specimen denotes: in vitro stimulation with specific CMV peptide epitopes to enrich CMV-specific T cells. The rearranged chain carries TRBV6-2 or TRBV6-3 and TRBJ2-4, with TRBD2 tentatively as D gene (6 bases match). This receptor was taken from a human donor in good health (CMV status not recorded). Some clones in this sample may be carry-over from other donors' samples. This material consisted of cultured CD8+ T cells from PBMCs, taken from culture after CMV antigen stimulation. The CDR3 protein: CASSYSGGKVKNIQYF. The DNA sequence is TGTGCCAGCAGTTACTCCGGGGGTAAGGTCAAAAACATTCAGTACTTC.